This TCR beta chain was identified during a study of cytomegalovirus exposure and HLA in healthy donors. Trimming stripped 5 bases from V and 3 bases from J, with 5 bases between. CDR1 and CDR2 from the germline V gene are SGHTA and FQGNSA. There are 11 residues in the CDR3. Use of 60 Vbeta and 13 Jbeta primers characterized the PCR. The repertoire was sequenced with immunoSEQ multiplex PCR; TCRdb's copy has only in-frame clones and lacks some. The table includes about 96,000 clones, around 79% detected once. The sample taken for sequencing was PBMCs. The chain employs TRBV7-2 and TRBJ2-7; D unclear. The sequence was collected from a woman in her 70s in good health and CMV-seropositive. The CDR3 is CASSRDYEQYF. The CDR3 nucleotides are TGTGCCAGCAGCCGAGACTACGAGCAGTACTTC.